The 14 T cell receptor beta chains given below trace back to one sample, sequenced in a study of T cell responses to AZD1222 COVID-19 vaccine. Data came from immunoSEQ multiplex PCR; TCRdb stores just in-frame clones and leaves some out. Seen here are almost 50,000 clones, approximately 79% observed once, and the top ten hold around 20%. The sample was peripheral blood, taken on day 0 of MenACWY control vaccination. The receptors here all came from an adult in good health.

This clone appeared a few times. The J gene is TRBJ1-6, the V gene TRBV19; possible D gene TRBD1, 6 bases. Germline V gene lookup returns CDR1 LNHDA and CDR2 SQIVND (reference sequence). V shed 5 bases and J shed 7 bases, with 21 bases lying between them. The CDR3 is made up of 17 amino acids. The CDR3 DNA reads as TGTGCCAGTAGTCAAACTATTTACAGGGTGGAGAATTCACCCCTCCACTTT. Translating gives CASSQTIYRVENSPLHF.

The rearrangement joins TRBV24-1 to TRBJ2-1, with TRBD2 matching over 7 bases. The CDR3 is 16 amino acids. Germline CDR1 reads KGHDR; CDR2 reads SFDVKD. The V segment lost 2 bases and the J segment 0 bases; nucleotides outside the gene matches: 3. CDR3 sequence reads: CATSDSSGISYNEQFF. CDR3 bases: TGTGCCACCAGTGATTCTAGCGGAATCTCCTACAATGAGCAGTTCTTC.

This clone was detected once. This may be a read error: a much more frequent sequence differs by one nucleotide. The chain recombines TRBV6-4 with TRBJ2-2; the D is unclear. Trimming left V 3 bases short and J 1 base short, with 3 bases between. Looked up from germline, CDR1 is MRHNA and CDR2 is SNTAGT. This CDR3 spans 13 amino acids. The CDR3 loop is CASSEGNTGELFF. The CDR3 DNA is TGTGCCAGCAGTGAAGGGAACACCGGGGAGCTGTTTTTT.

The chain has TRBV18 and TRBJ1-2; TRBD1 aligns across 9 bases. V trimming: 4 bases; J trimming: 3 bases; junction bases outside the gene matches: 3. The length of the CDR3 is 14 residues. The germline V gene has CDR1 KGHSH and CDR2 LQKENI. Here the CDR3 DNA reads TGTGCCAGCTCACGGGACAGGGTGGACTATGGCTACACCTTC. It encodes CASSRDRVDYGYTF.

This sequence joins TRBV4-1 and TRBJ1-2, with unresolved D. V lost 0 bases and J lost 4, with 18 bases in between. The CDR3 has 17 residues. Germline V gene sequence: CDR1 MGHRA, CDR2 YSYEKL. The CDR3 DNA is TGCGCCAGCAGCCAAGATTGGCCTGGGGAGGGCCCCTATGGCTACACCTTC. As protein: CASSQDWPGEGPYGYTF.

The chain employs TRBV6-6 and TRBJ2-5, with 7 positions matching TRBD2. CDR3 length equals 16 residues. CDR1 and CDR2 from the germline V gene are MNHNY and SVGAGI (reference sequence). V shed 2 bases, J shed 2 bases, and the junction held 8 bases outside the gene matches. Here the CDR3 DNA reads TGTGCCAGCAGTTACGGGATAGCGGGTTGGCAAGAGACCCAGTACTTC. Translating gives CASSYGIAGWQETQYF.

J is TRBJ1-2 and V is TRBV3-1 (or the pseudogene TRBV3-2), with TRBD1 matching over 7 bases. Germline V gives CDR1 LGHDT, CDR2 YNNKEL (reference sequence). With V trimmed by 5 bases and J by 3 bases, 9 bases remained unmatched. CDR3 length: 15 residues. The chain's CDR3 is CASSIRQGEHYGYTF. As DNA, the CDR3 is TGTGCCAGCAGCATTCGACAGGGCGAGCACTATGGCTACACCTTC.

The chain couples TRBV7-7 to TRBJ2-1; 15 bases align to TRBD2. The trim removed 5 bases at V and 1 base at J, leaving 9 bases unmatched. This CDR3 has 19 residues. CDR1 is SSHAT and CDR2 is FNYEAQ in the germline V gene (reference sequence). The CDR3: CASSPGTSGGRRSYNEQFF. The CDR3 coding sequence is TGTGCCAGCAGCCCGGGGACTAGCGGGGGGCGGAGGTCCTACAATGAGCAGTTCTTC.

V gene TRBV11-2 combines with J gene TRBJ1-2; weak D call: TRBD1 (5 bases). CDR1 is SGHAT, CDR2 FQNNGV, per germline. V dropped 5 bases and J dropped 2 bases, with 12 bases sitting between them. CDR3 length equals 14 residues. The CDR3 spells CASSPQEFNYGYTF. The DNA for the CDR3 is TGTGCCAGCAGCCCACAGGAATTCAACTATGGCTACACCTTC.

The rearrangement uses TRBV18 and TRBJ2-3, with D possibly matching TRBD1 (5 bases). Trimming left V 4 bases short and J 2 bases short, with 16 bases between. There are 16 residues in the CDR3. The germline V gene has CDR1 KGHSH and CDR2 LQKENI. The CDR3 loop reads CASSLWSQGFTDTQYF. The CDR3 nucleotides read TGTGCCAGCTCACTTTGGTCCCAGGGATTCACAGATACGCAGTATTTT.

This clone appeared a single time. CDR3 coding DNA: TGTGCCAGCAGCGAGAGGACAGGTAACACCGGGGAGCTGTTTTTT. Protein: CASSERTGNTGELFF. The rearrangement uses TRBV9 and TRBJ2-2, with 7 positions matching TRBD1. Germline CDR1 and CDR2: SGDLS and YYNGEE. This CDR3 is 15 amino acids long. V gave up 3 bases and J gave up 2 bases; unmatched junction bases: 4.

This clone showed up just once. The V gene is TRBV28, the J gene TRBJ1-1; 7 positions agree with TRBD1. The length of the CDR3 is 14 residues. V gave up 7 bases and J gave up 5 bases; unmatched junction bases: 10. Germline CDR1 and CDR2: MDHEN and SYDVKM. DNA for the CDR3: TGTGCCAGCATAAGACAGCAGGGGGGAACTGAAGCTTTCTTT. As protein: CASIRQQGGTEAFF.

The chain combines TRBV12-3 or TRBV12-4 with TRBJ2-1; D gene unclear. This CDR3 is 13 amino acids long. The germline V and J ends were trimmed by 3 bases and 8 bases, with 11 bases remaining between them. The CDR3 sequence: CASSFSGSDEQFF. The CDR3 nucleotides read TGTGCCAGCAGTTTTTCTGGGTCAGATGAGCAGTTCTTC.

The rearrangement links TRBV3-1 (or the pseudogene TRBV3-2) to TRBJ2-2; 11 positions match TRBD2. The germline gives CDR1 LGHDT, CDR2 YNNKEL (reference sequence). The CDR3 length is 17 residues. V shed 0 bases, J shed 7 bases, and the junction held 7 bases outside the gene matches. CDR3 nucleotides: TGTGCCAGCAGCCAAGATCAGGGACTAGCGGCTAACGGGGAGCTGTTTTTT. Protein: CASSQDQGLAANGELFF.